The 2 T cell receptor beta chains presented below share a single source sample, sequenced in a study of cytomegalovirus exposure and HLA in healthy donors. The PCR was carried out with 60 Vbeta primers and 13 Jbeta primers. This table comes from immunoSEQ multiplex PCR, and its TCRdb copy is limited to in-frame clones, with some not included. This sample's table reports roughly 200,000 clones. Sequenced: PBMCs. These receptors were collected from a man in his thirties or forties in good health and CMV-seronegative.

The J gene is TRBJ2-2, the V gene TRBV9; perhaps TRBD1 as D (6 bases). V lost 4 bases and J 0 bases, leaving 10 bases between the germline ends. Germline V gene sequence: CDR1 SGDLS, CDR2 YYNGEE. The CDR3 covers 15 residues. CDR3 in amino acids: CASSPGQTNTGELFF. CDR3 in DNA: TGTGCCAGCAGCCCCGGACAGACGAACACCGGGGAGCTGTTTTTT.

The J gene is TRBJ2-7, the V gene TRBV29-1; 8 positions match TRBD1. Germline CDR1 reads SQVTM; CDR2 reads ANQGSEA. The CDR3 is made up of 12 amino acids. The J segment lost 5 bases and the V segment lost 6 bases, leaving 6 bases of the junction unmatched. The CDR3 bases are TGCAGCGTGGTCGGACAGGGAAACGAGCAGTACTTC. Its translation is CSVVGQGNEQYF.